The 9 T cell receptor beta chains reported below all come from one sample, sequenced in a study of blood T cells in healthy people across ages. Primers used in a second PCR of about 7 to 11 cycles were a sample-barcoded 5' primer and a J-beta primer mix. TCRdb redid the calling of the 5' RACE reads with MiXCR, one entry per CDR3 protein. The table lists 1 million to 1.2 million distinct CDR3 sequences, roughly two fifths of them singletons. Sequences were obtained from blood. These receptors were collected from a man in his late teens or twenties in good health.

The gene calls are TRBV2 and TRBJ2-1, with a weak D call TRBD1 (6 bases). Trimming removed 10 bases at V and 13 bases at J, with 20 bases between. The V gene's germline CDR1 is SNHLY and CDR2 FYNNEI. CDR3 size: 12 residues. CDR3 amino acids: CATRTELQTQFF. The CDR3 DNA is TGTGCCACTCGGACAGAGTTGCAGACCCAGTTCTTC. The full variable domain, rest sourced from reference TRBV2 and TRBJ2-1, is EPEVTQTPSHQVTQMGQEVILRCVPISNHLYFYWYRQILGQKVEFLVSFYNNEISEKSEIFDDQFSVERPDGSNFTLKIRSTKLEDSAMYFCATRTELQTQFFGPGTRLTVL.

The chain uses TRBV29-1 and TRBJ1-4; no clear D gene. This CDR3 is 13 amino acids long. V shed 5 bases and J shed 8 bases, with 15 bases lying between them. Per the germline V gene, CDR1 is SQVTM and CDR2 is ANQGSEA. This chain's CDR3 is CSVTDASHEKLFF. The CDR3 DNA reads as TGCAGCGTTACAGACGCCTCCCACGAAAAACTGTTTTTT.

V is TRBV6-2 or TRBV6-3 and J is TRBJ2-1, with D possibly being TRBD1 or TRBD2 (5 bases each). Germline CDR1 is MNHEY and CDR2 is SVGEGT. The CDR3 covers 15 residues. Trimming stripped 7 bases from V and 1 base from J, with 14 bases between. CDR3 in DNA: TGTGCCAGCACTCGAGGGGCCCGGTCCTACAATGAGCAGTTCTTC. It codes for CASTRGARSYNEQFF.

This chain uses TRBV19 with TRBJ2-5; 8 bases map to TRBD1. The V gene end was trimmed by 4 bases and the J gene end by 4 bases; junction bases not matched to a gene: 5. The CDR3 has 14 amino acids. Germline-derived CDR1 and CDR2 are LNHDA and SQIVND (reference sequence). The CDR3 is CASSTDRETETQYF. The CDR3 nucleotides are TGTGCCAGTAGTACGGACAGGGAGACAGAGACCCAGTACTTC.

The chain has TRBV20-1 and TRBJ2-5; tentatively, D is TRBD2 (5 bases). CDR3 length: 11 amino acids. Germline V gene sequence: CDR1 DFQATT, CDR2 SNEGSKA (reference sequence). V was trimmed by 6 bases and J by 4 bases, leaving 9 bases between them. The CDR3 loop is CSAEGAETQYF. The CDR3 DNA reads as TGCAGTGCCGAGGGAGCAGAGACCCAGTACTTC.

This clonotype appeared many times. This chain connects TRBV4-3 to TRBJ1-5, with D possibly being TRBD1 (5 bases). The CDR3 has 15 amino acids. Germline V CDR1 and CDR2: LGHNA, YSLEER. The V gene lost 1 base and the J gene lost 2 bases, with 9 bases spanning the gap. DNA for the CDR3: TGCGCCAGCAGCCAAGGGACGGGGGGCAATCAGCCCCAGCATTTT. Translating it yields CASSQGTGGNQPQHF.

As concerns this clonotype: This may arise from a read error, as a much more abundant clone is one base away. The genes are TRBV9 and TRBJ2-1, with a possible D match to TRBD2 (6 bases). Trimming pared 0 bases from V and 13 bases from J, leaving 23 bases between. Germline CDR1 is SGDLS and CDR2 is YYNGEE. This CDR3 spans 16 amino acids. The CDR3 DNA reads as TGTGCCAGCAGCGTAGGCCCCAGTTCGGGGGAAGAGACCCAGTTCTTC. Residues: CASSVGPSSGEETQFF.

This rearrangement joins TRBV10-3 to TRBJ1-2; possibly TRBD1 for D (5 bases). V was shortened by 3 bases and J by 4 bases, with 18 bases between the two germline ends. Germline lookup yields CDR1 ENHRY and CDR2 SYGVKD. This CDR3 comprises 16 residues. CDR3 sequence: CAISENLAGKGYGYTF. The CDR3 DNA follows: TGTGCCATCAGTGAAAATCTGGCAGGGAAAGGCTATGGCTACACCTTC.

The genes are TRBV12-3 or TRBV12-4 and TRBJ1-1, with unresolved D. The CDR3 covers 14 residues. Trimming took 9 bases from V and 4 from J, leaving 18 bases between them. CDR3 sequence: CASVMGLESTEAFF. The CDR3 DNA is TGTGCCAGTGTAATGGGCCTGGAAAGCACTGAAGCTTTCTTT.